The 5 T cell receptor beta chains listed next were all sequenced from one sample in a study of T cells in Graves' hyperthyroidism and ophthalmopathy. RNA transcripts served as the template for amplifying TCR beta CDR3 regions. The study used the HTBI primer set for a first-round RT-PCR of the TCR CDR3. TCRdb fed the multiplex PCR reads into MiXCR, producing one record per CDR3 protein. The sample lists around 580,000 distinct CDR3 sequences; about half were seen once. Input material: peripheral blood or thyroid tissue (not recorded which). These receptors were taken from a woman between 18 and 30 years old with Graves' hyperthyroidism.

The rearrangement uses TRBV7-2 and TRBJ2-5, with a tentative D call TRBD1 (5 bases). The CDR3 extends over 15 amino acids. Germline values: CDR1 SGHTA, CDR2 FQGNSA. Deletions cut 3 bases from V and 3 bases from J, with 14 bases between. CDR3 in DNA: TGTGCCAGCAGCTTGTCTCAGGGTCCGGAAGAGACCCAGTACTTC. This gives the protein CASSLSQGPEETQYF.

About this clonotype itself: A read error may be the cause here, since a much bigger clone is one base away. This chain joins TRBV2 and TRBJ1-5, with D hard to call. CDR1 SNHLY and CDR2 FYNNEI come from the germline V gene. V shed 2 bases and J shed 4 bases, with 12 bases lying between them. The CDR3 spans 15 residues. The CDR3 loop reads CASSERRRLNQPQHF. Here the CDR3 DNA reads TGTGCCAGCAGTGAAAGGCGGCGCCTAAATCAGCCCCAGCATTTT.

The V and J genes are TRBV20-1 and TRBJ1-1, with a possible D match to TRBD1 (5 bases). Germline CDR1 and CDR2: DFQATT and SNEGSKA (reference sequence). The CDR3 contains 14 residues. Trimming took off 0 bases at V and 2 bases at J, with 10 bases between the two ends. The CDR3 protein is CSARDRGGNTEAFF. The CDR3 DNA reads TGCAGTGCTAGAGATAGGGGAGGAAACACTGAAGCTTTCTTT.

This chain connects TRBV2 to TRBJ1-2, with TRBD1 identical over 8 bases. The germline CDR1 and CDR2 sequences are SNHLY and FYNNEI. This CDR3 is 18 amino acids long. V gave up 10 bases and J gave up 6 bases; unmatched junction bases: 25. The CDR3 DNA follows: TGTGCCAATCAGGGGGCCAGGAACACTGAAGCTTTTGGGAATGGCTACACCTTC. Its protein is CANQGARNTEAFGNGYTF.

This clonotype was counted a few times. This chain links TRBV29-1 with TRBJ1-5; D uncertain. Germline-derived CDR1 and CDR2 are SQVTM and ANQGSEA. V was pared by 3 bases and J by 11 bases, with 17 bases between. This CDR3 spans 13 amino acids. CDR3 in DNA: TGCAGCGTTGAGCGCGGGCATGGAGAGACCCAGCATTTT. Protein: CSVERGHGETQHF.